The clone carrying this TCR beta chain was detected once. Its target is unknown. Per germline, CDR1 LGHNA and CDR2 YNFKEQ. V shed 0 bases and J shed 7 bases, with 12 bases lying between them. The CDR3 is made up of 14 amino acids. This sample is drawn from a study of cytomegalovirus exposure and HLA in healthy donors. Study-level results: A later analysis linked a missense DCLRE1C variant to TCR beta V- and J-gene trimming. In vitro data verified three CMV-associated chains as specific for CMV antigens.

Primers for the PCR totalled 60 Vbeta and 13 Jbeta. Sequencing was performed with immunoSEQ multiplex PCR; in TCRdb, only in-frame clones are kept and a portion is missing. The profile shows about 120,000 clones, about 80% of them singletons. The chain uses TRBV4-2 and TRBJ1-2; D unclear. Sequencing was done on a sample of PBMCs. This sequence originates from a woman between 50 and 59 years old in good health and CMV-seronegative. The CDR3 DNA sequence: TGTGCCAGCAGCCAAGATGTCCGAGAGAGTGGCTACACCTTC. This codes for CASSQDVRESGYTF.